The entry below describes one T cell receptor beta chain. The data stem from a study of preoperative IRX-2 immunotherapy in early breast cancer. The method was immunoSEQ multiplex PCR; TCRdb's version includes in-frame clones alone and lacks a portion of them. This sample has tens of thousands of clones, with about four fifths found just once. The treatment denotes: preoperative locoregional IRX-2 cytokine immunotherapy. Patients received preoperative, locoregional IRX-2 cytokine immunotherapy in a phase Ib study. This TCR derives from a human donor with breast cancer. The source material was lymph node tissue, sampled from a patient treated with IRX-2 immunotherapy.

The DNA of the CDR3 is TGCGCCAGCAGTGTCCGACTAGCGGGAGGTTGCTACGAGCAGTACTTC. It is translated as CASSVRLAGGCYEQYF. This chain joins TRBV10-1 and TRBJ2-7; 13 positions match TRBD2. This CDR3 is 16 amino acids long. Germline CDR1 and CDR2: WNHNN and SYGVQD (reference sequence). Trimming took 4 bases from V and 3 from J; bases not matched to a gene: 6.